A single sample is the source of the 6 T cell receptor beta chains below, sequenced in a study of tumor-infiltrating lymphocytes in primary liver carcinoma. The roughly 20-34 mg bulk tissue piece was not sorted before simultaneous RNA and DNA extraction. Reverse transcription of roughly 470 ng total RNA with a constant-region primer produced TCR beta cDNA. Researchers made the TCR beta libraries by running three nested multiplex PCR rounds with slightly modified ARM-PCR. Running 9 to 10 cycles apiece, the first two PCR rounds relied on TRBV1-TRBV30 forward primers together with a C-beta reverse primer. From the multiplex PCR reads, TCRdb called clonotypes with MiXCR, one entry per CDR3 protein. The top ten hold roughly a fifth of the sample, which has 75,000 to 90,000 distinct CDR3 sequences, about three quarters seen once. What was sequenced was liver tumor tissue from sampling region 1. Specified subset: tumor region T1, superior pole. The receptors derive from a man aged 35 to 55 with primary liver carcinoma and hepatitis B virus infection.

V is TRBV12-3 or TRBV12-4 and J is TRBJ2-6; the D is unclear. The CDR3 extends over 17 amino acids. V was clipped by 2 bases and J by 0 bases, with 11 bases between them. The CDR3 loop is CASSLTSQTSGANVLTF. CDR3 bases: TGTGCCAGCAGTTTAACGAGTCAGACCTCTGGGGCCAACGTCCTGACTTTC.

The chain carries TRBV28 and TRBJ1-2; D is unresolved. The germline V gene encodes CDR1 MDHEN and CDR2 SYDVKM. This CDR3 spans 13 amino acids. The V end was cut by 10 bases, the J end by 0 bases, with 12 bases between. CDR3 sequence reads: CANTVRANYGYTF. In DNA form, the CDR3 reads TGTGCCAACACTGTAAGGGCTAACTATGGCTACACCTTC.

About this clonotype: A single base separates this from a much larger clone, so it may be a read error. This sequence joins TRBV6-5 and TRBJ2-6; 7 bases are a match to TRBD1. With V trimmed by 2 bases and J by 8 bases, 9 bases remained unmatched. Germline V gives CDR1 MNHEY, CDR2 SVGAGI. The CDR3 totals 16 residues. The DNA of the CDR3 is TGTGCCAGCAGTTACCTAAAGGGGGCCAGGACCAACGTCCTGACTTTC. This sequence encodes CASSYLKGARTNVLTF.

On this clonotype itself: A much larger clone differs by one base, so this may be a read error. The gene calls are TRBV6-5 and TRBJ1-4, with a tentative D call TRBD1 (6 bases). Germline V lookup: CDR1 MNHEY, CDR2 SVGAGI. CDR3 length equals 15 residues. As DNA, the CDR3 is TGTGTCAGCAGTTACCTGGGACACACGAATGAAAAACTGTTTTTT. As protein: CVSSYLGHTNEKLFF.

This clonotype has just a few counts. A read error may account for a junction end that differs from germline. The gene calls are TRBV4-1 and TRBJ1-1; the match to TRBD1 covers 11 bases. Germline V gene lookup returns CDR1 MGHRA and CDR2 YSYEKL. There are 17 residues in the CDR3. In nucleotides, the CDR3 is TGCGCCAGCAGCCAAGCGGGACAGGGGGTCATGAACACTGGAGCTTCCTTT. Encoded protein: CASSQAGQGVMNTGASF.

This clonotype appeared many times. This chain uses TRBV4-2 with TRBJ2-5; tentatively, D is TRBD1 (5 bases). This CDR3 has 19 residues. CDR1 and CDR2 (germline): LGHNA, YNFKEQ. Trimming removed 4 bases at V and 6 bases at J, with 30 bases between. The CDR3 DNA follows: TGTGCCAGCAGCCGGACCTGGTCCTCAACAGGAGCTACTGGAAAGACCCAGTACTTC. Amino acid sequence: CASSRTWSSTGATGKTQYF.